Each of the 32 T cell receptor beta chains below was sequenced from the same sample in a study of CD8+CD57+ T cells in acquired aplastic anemia. Genomic DNA was employed as the template in profiling TCR beta VDJ and CDR3. TCRdb ran MiXCR on the reads and lists one entry per CDR3 protein. The repertoire holds about 130,000 distinct CDR3 sequences, 48% seen once, with roughly 2.7% in the top ten. Sequencing was carried out using sorted CD4+, CD8+, or CD8+CD57+ T cells (not recorded which) from PBMCs. These receptors all come from a human donor in good health, serving as a control.

This rearrangement joins TRBV2 to TRBJ1-2; D is possibly TRBD1 (6 bases). Trimming removed 5 bases from V and 8 bases from J, with 15 bases in between. From germline, CDR1 is SNHLY and CDR2 FYNNEI. CDR3 length: 13 amino acids. CDR3 bases: TGTGCCAGCAGTCCCACAGGGCCGCGGGGCTACACCTTC. It yields the protein CASSPTGPRGYTF.

The table lists this clonotype with many counts. This chain uses TRBV7-2 with TRBJ1-2, with 7 bases identical to TRBD1. Looked up from germline, CDR1 is SGHTA and CDR2 is FQGNSA. V lost 5 bases to trimming and J lost 4 bases; unmatched junction nucleotides: 4. The CDR3 consists of 13 residues. The CDR3 sequence is CASSIYRGYGYTF. CDR3 nucleotides: TGTGCCAGCAGCATTTACAGGGGCTATGGCTACACCTTC.

The chain joins TRBV2 to TRBJ1-6; D perhaps matches TRBD1 (5 bases). The germline V gene has CDR1 SNHLY and CDR2 FYNNEI. The CDR3 sequence is 14 residues long. V was pared by 8 bases and J by 9 bases, with 17 bases between. The DNA of the CDR3 is TGTGCCAGCGAGAGGGGAAAGACACTTTCACCCCTCCACTTT. It is translated as CASERGKTLSPLHF. The full variable domain, in which reference TRBV2 and TRBJ1-6 provide the parts outside the CDR3, is EPEVTQTPSHQVTQMGQEVILRCVPISNHLYFYWYRQILGQKVEFLVSFYNNEISEKSEIFDDQFSVERPDGSNFTLKIRSTKLEDSAMYFCASERGKTLSPLHFGNGTRLTVT.

This clonotype was counted a few times. V is TRBV20-1 and J is TRBJ2-1, with D unclear. V was trimmed by 4 bases and J by 3 bases, leaving 4 bases between them. The CDR3 runs 11 residues. Germline V gene data show CDR1 as DFQATT and CDR2 as SNEGSKA (reference sequence). CDR3 region: CSATLYNEQFF. The DNA of the CDR3 is TGCAGTGCTACCCTCTACAATGAGCAGTTCTTC.

This clonotype has at least ten counts. This chain connects TRBV6-6 to TRBJ2-7, with 9 bases aligning to TRBD1. The germline V gene encodes CDR1 MNHNY and CDR2 SVGAGI (reference sequence). This CDR3 is 16 amino acids long. V lost 6 bases, J lost 3 bases, and 12 bases stayed unmatched. CDR3 DNA: TGTGCCAGCAGAACACTAACAGGGGGCCACTTCTACGAGCAGTACTTC. It encodes CASRTLTGGHFYEQYF.

This clonotype was counted at least ten times. The chain has TRBV6-1 and TRBJ2-7, with D maybe TRBD2 (7 bases). Trimming stripped 4 bases from V and 0 bases from J, with 16 bases between. CDR3 length equals 16 residues. The V gene's germline CDR1 is MNHNS and CDR2 SASEGT. The CDR3 nucleotides are TGTGCCAGCAGTGGGTCGGGGGGCCTTAACTCCTACGAGCAGTACTTC. Its protein product is CASSGSGGLNSYEQYF.

This sequence joins TRBV15 and TRBJ1-3; D remains unclear. Germline V gene sequence: CDR1 LNHNV, CDR2 YYDKDF (reference sequence). The CDR3 runs to 16 residues. V lost 0 bases, J lost 0 bases, and 9 bases lay in between. This chain's CDR3 is CATSRDREYSGNTIYF. CDR3 nucleotide sequence: TGTGCCACCAGCAGAGATCGTGAATACTCTGGAAACACCATATATTTT. The variable domain in full, completed from reference TRBV15 and TRBJ1-3, reads DAMVIQNPRYQVTQFGKPVTLSCSQTLNHNVMYWYQQKSSQAPKLLFHYYDKDFNNEADTPDNFQSRRPNTSFCFLDIRSPGLGDTAMYLCATSRDREYSGNTIYFGEGSWLTVV.

V is TRBV29-1 and J is TRBJ2-2, with D possibly being TRBD2 (6 bases). V lost 3 bases, J lost 1 base, and 6 bases lay in between. Germline V gene sequence: CDR1 SQVTM, CDR2 ANQGSEA. There are 13 residues in the CDR3. The CDR3 region has the DNA TGCAGCGTTGAGGGGGGGAACACCGGGGAGCTGTTTTTT. It yields the protein CSVEGGNTGELFF.

This chain connects TRBV7-2 to TRBJ2-2; 7 bases are shared with TRBD2. Trimming at V came to 10 bases and at J to 5 bases, leaving 7 bases not matched to a gene. The germline gives CDR1 SGHTA, CDR2 FQGNSA. The CDR3 sequence is 13 residues long. CDR3 amino acids: CAIRGLGTGELFF. For the CDR3, the DNA is TGTGCCATCAGAGGACTAGGGACCGGGGAGCTGTTTTTT.

This clonotype was counted at least ten times. This chain links TRBV6-2 or TRBV6-3 with TRBJ2-7; 8 nucleotides match TRBD1. In germline, CDR1 is MNHEY, CDR2 SVGEGT. The CDR3 runs 15 residues. The ends lost 4 bases at V and 6 bases at J; junction bases unmatched: 11. CDR3 coding DNA: TGTGCCAGCAGTTCGATGAGGGCAGGGGGCGCCGAGCAGTACTTC. It codes for CASSSMRAGGAEQYF.

This clonotype was counted a single time. The rearrangement links TRBV7-2 to TRBJ2-7; possibly TRBD1 for D (6 bases). Trimming took 7 bases from V and 7 from J, leaving 23 bases between them. CDR3 length: 15 amino acids. Germline CDR1 reads SGHTA; CDR2 reads FQGNSA. Here the CDR3 DNA reads TGTGCCAGCACCGCGGACAGTTCGGGGCCCAATGAGCAGTACTTC. This gives the protein CASTADSSGPNEQYF.

The sample holds many counts of this clonotype. The chain couples TRBV19 to TRBJ1-1; no clear D. Trimming stripped 3 bases from V and 6 bases from J, with 8 bases between. The CDR3 is made up of 12 amino acids. CDR1 and CDR2 (germline): LNHDA, SQIVND (reference sequence). The CDR3 region is CASSITRAEAFF. As DNA, the CDR3 is TGTGCCAGTAGTATCACGAGGGCTGAAGCTTTCTTT.

This clonotype has at least ten counts. The chain recombines TRBV30 with TRBJ1-2; the match to TRBD1 covers 9 bases. The CDR3 length is 17 residues. V shed 2 bases, J shed 7 bases, and the junction held 17 bases outside the gene matches. Germline values: CDR1 GTSNPN, CDR2 SVGIG (reference sequence). CDR3: CAWSSPSGGQGRSGYTF. CDR3 sequence (DNA): TGTGCCTGGAGTTCCCCATCGGGGGGACAGGGCCGGAGTGGCTACACCTTC. Complete variable domain (other parts from reference TRBV30 and TRBJ1-2): SQTIHQWPATLVQPVGSPLSLECTVEGTSNPNLYWYRQAAGRGLQLLFYSVGIGQISSEVPQNLSASRPQDRQFILSSKKLLLSDSGFYLCAWSSPSGGQGRSGYTFGSGTRLTVV.

This chain joins TRBV19 and TRBJ2-1; 7 bases fit TRBD1. This CDR3 contains 14 residues. The germline V gene encodes CDR1 LNHDA and CDR2 SQIVND (reference sequence). J gave up 4 bases and V 4 bases, and 4 bases lay outside the gene matches. The CDR3 reads CASSTRDSYNEQFF. The CDR3 DNA is TGTGCCAGTAGTACTCGGGACAGTTACAATGAGCAGTTCTTC.

The chain links TRBV29-1 to TRBJ2-7; 7 bases fit TRBD1. CDR3 size: 11 residues. CDR1 SQVTM and CDR2 ANQGSEA come from the germline V gene. J lost 4 bases, V lost 5 bases, and 2 bases had no gene match. The CDR3 here is CSVTGAYEQYF. CDR3 nucleotide sequence: TGCAGCGTTACAGGGGCTTACGAGCAGTACTTC.

This clonotype was seen ten or more times. The chain employs TRBV12-3 or TRBV12-4 and TRBJ2-5; D ambiguous. Trimming removed 5 bases from V and 1 base from J, with 11 bases in between. The CDR3 is 14 amino acids. As DNA, the CDR3 is TGTGCCAGCAGTCCCTTCCCACTCCAAGAGACCCAGTACTTC. Protein product: CASSPFPLQETQYF.

This chain uses TRBV19 with TRBJ1-6; D gene ambiguous. The germline V gene has CDR1 LNHDA and CDR2 SQIVND (reference sequence). Trimming stripped 3 bases from V and 0 bases from J, with 12 bases between. This CDR3 has 17 amino acids. The CDR3 loop reads CASSIFGGSSYNSPLHF. The CDR3 bases are TGTGCCAGTAGTATCTTCGGCGGGAGCTCCTATAATTCACCCCTCCACTTT.

This clonotype was detected ten times or more. This chain uses TRBV7-2 with TRBJ2-5; TRBD1 matches 7 bases. The CDR3 has 14 amino acids. Trimming at V came to 2 bases and at J to 1 base, leaving 1 base not matched to a gene. The germline V gene has CDR1 SGHTA and CDR2 FQGNSA. The CDR3 sequence is CASSLTGVQETQYF. In DNA form, the CDR3 reads TGTGCCAGCAGCTTAACAGGGGTCCAAGAGACCCAGTACTTC.

This clonotype was observed many times. This sequence joins TRBV5-1 and TRBJ2-7; D might be TRBD1 (5 bases). CDR1 and CDR2 from the germline V gene are SGHRS and YFSETQ. V lost 3 bases, J lost 2 bases, and 18 bases lay in between. This CDR3 comprises 16 residues. The DNA of the CDR3 is TGCGCCAGCAGCTATAAGACAGATCGTAGTCCCTACGAGCAGTACTTC. Residues: CASSYKTDRSPYEQYF. Combining the CDR3 with reference TRBV5-1 and TRBJ2-7 gives the whole variable domain KAGVTQTPRYLIKTRGQQVTLSCSPISGHRSVSWYQQTPGQGLQFLFEYFSETQRNKGNFPGRFSGRQFSNSRSEMNVSTLELGDSALYLCASSYKTDRSPYEQYFGPGTRLTVT.

The chain employs TRBV7-6 and TRBJ1-1; D is uncertain. The CDR3 contains 16 residues. Trimming removed 0 bases at V and 0 bases at J, with 11 bases between. Germline values: CDR1 SGHVS, CDR2 FNYEAQ. CDR3 in amino acids: CASSLAVGPLNTEAFF. CDR3 DNA: TGTGCCAGCAGCTTAGCGGTAGGGCCGCTGAACACTGAAGCTTTCTTT.

The V call is TRBV29-1, the J call TRBJ2-7; 9 nucleotides agree with TRBD1. The CDR3 sequence is 14 residues long. Per germline, CDR1 SQVTM and CDR2 ANQGSEA. The J segment lost 3 bases and the V segment lost 4 bases, leaving 7 bases of the junction unmatched. The CDR3 loop is CSVVWDRVFYEQYF. For the CDR3, the DNA is TGCAGCGTTGTGTGGGACAGGGTATTCTACGAGCAGTACTTC.

V is TRBV10-1 and J is TRBJ1-6; D is undetermined. The germline CDR1 and CDR2 sequences are WNHNN and SYGVQD (reference sequence). The CDR3 contains 16 residues. V was cut by 3 bases and J by 4 bases, with 13 bases left in between. The CDR3 is CASSDFLGKYNSPLHF. The CDR3 coding sequence is TGCGCCAGCAGTGACTTTCTAGGGAAGTATAATTCACCCCTCCACTTT.

This clonotype was found many times. The chain is built from TRBV3-1 and TRBJ1-5; a weak D match, TRBD1 (6 bases). Trimming pared 4 bases from V and 0 bases from J, leaving 10 bases between. CDR3 length equals 15 residues. Per germline, CDR1 LGHDT and CDR2 YNNKEL (reference sequence). CDR3 sequence reads: CASSPTGYSNQPQHF. CDR3 coding DNA: TGTGCCAGCAGCCCGACAGGCTATAGCAATCAGCCCCAGCATTTT.

The chain recombines TRBV19 with TRBJ1-2, with D maybe TRBD1 (5 bases). Trimming cost V 8 bases and J 8 bases, with 12 bases left between them. Germline V gene lookup returns CDR1 LNHDA and CDR2 SQIVND (reference sequence). This CDR3 region has 11 residues. Written as DNA, the CDR3 is TGTGCCAGTTCGGAGGGGATCGGCTACACCTTC. Translating gives CASSEGIGYTF.

This chain links TRBV19 with TRBJ1-2; a possible D gene is TRBD1 (5 bases). Trimming pared 7 bases from V and 1 base from J, leaving 13 bases between. Germline-derived CDR1 and CDR2 are LNHDA and SQIVND (reference sequence). The CDR3 contains 14 residues. CDR3 coding DNA: TGTGCCAGTAATCGGGGGTCCAGTAACTATGGCTACACCTTC. It is translated as CASNRGSSNYGYTF.

The chain joins TRBV5-1 to TRBJ2-5, with D perhaps matching TRBD1 (5 bases). The CDR3 consists of 12 residues. Per the germline V gene, CDR1 is SGHRS and CDR2 is YFSETQ. Trimming removed 5 bases at V and 4 bases at J, with 9 bases between. CDR3 nucleotides: TGCGCCAGCAGTGGTACAGGAGAGACCCAGTACTTC. This sequence encodes CASSGTGETQYF.

The rearrangement links TRBV15 to TRBJ2-3; 9 bases are shared with TRBD1. The ends lost 4 bases at V and 1 base at J; junction bases unmatched: 3. Germline V lookup: CDR1 LNHNV, CDR2 YYDKDF (reference sequence). This CDR3 is built from 15 residues. CDR3 region: CATSKRTGGTDTQYF. DNA of the CDR3: TGTGCCACCAGCAAACGGACAGGGGGCACAGATACGCAGTATTTT. The full variable domain, with the rest looked up from reference TRBV15 and TRBJ2-3, is DAMVIQNPRYQVTQFGKPVTLSCSQTLNHNVMYWYQQKSSQAPKLLFHYYDKDFNNEADTPDNFQSRRPNTSFCFLDIRSPGLGDTAMYLCATSKRTGGTDTQYFGPGTRLTVL.

The chain carries TRBV20-1 and TRBJ1-6; TRBD1 is a possible D gene (6 bases). CDR1 and CDR2 from the germline V gene are DFQATT and SNEGSKA (reference sequence). V gave up 2 bases and J gave up 0 bases, with 17 bases separating them. There are 18 residues in the CDR3. CDR3 nucleotide sequence: TGCAGTGCTAGATCAGGGACACTTCTAAGCTCCTATAATTCACCCCTCCACTTT. Translated, it gives CSARSGTLLSSYNSPLHF.

The V and J genes are TRBV11-1 and TRBJ2-2; weak D call: TRBD2 (6 bases). V dropped 5 bases and J dropped 1 base, with 23 bases sitting between them. This CDR3 has 19 amino acids. Germline CDR1 reads SGHAT; CDR2 reads FQDESV (reference sequence). CDR3 sequence: CASSRGRRGETQNTGELFF. The CDR3 DNA follows: TGTGCCAGCAGCCGGGGCCGGCGCGGGGAGACCCAGAACACCGGGGAGCTGTTTTTT.

This clonotype was counted a few times. J is TRBJ2-2 and V is TRBV7-9; maybe TRBD2 (5 bases). Trimming stripped 4 bases from V and 7 bases from J, with 7 bases between. The germline V gene encodes CDR1 SEHNR and CDR2 FQNEAQ (reference sequence). The length of the CDR3 is 12 residues. For the CDR3, the DNA is TGTGCCAGCAGCTCTACTAGCGGGGAGCTGTTTTTT. Translated: CASSSTSGELFF.

Worth noting for this clonotype: The junction departs from germline at one end; a sequencing error may be responsible. The chain uses TRBV20-1 and TRBJ1-4; tentative D call: TRBD1 (6 bases). The CDR3 has 16 residues. In germline, CDR1 is DFQATT, CDR2 SNEGSKA (reference sequence). CDR3 in amino acids: CSAGGGGLATNEKLSF. The DNA of the CDR3 is TGCAGTGCTGGGGGCGGGGGCCTCGCAACTAATGAAAAACTGTCTTTT.

As concerns this clonotype: A single base separates this from a much larger clone, so it may be a read error. V gene TRBV30 combines with J gene TRBJ1-4; D not certain. The V gene lost 5 bases and the J gene lost 8 bases, with 9 bases spanning the gap. The CDR3 has 11 residues. The germline CDR1 and CDR2 sequences are GTSNPN and SVGIG (reference sequence). CDR3 sequence: CAWGAGEKLFF. The CDR3 coding sequence is TGTGCCTGGGGCGCAGGCGAAAAACTGTTTTTT.